This T cell receptor beta chain stems from a study of T cells expressing NK-cell markers. Background on the study: The authors sequenced eight donors, of whom seven were HCMV-seropositive and one was seronegative.

This CDR3 is 13 amino acids long. TCRdb re-called the 5' RACE reads and catalogs CDR3 proteins one per entry, DNA excluded. The listing records some 450,000 distinct CDR3 sequences. The J gene is TRBJ1-2, the V gene TRBV12-3 or TRBV12-4. Sequencing was done on a sample of blood T cells: a sorted CD56 or NKG2C T cell subset, CD4+ or CD8+ T cells, or bulk PBMC T cells (not recorded which). This clonotype was sampled from a woman aged 18 to 69 in good health. Here the CDR3 reads CASSFYTSYGYTF.